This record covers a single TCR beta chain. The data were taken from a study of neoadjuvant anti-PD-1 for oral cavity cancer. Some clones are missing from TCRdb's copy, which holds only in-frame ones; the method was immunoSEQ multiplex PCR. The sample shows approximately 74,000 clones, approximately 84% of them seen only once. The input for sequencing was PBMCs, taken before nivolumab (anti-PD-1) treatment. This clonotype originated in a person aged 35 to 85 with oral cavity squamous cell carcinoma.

CDR3 region: CASSDRLAGEIDTQYF. CDR3 in DNA: TGTGCCAGCAGTGATAGACTAGCGGGAGAAATAGATACGCAGTATTTT. V is TRBV6-1 and J is TRBJ2-3; 12 nucleotides line up with TRBD2. With 3 bases clipped from V and 5 bases from J, the junction kept 6 bases outside the gene matches. The length of the CDR3 is 16 residues. Germline-derived CDR1 and CDR2 are MNHNS and SASEGT.